The rows below give T cell receptor beta chains drawn from one sample of a study of immune cell composition in non-small cell lung cancer. TCRdb's copy holds only in-frame clones and misses some; the assay was immunoSEQ multiplex PCR. The sample has about 710 clones, approximately 70% seen once. Sequencing used lung tumor tissue. These receptors were taken from a human donor with non-small cell lung cancer. Both conserved end residues are part of each CDR3.

TRBJ1-5,TRBV18,CASSLQGGSNQPQHF
TRBJ2-3,TRBV10-1,CASSESRGTSGSDTQYF
TRBJ2-2,TRBV15,CATSRGGGQGTGELFF
TRBJ2-6,TRBV4-1,CASSQISDRASGANVLTF
TRBJ1-1,TRBV6-1,CASSDRGRMNTEAFF
TRBJ2-5,TRBV6-1,CASTPGVQETQYF
TRBJ2-7,TRBV6-1,CASSHRQGSYEQYF
TRBJ2-3,TRBV29-1,CSDGGLAGNTDTQYF
TRBJ1-1,TRBV9,CASSVVAANTEAFF
TRBJ2-7,TRBV28,CASSLTRSLSYEQYF
TRBJ2-5,TRBV19,CASSWGGEETQYF
TRBJ2-7,TRBV7-9,CASSSPPFREQYF
TRBJ2-7,TRBV7-2,CASSLDRDWYGEQYF
TRBJ1-6,TRBV4-3,CASSQVLRGGLSPLHF
TRBJ2-7,TRBV9,CASSVEAGFSYEQYF
TRBJ2-2,TRBV30,CAWETRGSGELFF
TRBJ2-3,TRBV7-2,CASSQGVVDTQYF
TRBJ2-5,TRBV25-1,CASSDQGRGETQYF
TRBJ1-1,TRBV18,CASSPPSDRGRRTEAFF
TRBJ2-7,TRBV11-1,CASSPQGGSYEQYF
TRBJ2-1,TRBV7-2,CASSSSGGGPTEQFF
TRBJ2-1,TRBV6-5,CASSYLDRSPYNEQFF
TRBJ1-2,TRBV13,CASSLGRVNYGYTF
TRBJ2-2,TRBV7-8,CASSRTSGYTGELFF
TRBJ1-2,TRBV7-9,CASSLSGYGYTF
TRBJ2-7,TRBV7-2,CASSLARGGSYEQYF
TRBJ1-5,TRBV9,CASSVGYNQPQHF